The T cell receptor (beta chain) under discussion was sequenced for a study of cytomegalovirus exposure and HLA in healthy donors. Study summary: Early released data had about 85 million unique TCRs, all coming from HLA-typed donors. Overall study results and limits: Cytomegalovirus association was assigned to about 150 TCR beta chains. It was shown in a later analysis that HLA-associated TCR beta chains were more clonally expanded than other, equally common chains.

PCR employed 60 Vbeta and 13 Jbeta primers. Per the authors' pipeline: Later, an analysis found around 77 million unique TCR beta chains, and 10 million to 11 million of these were shared. Measured with immunoSEQ multiplex PCR; TCRdb has only the in-frame clones, and not every one. That table gives V, J and clone size, and the DNA gave D and trimming. The top ten hold 9.5% to 13% of the sample, which has fewer than 130,000 clones, 60% to 75% seen once. CDR3 length equals 15 residues. CDR1 is SGHTA and CDR2 is FQGNSA in the germline V gene. V lost 5 bases to trimming and J lost 9 bases, with 22 bases between them. This clone was seen just once. As yet, its antigen is unknown.

The sequenced sample consisted of PBMCs. The TCR sequence derives from a man aged 35 to 55 in good health and CMV-seropositive. The rearrangement uses TRBV7-2 and TRBJ1-2; no reliable D call. The CDR3 sequence is CASSQTPMPVKSYTF. The CDR3 nucleotides read TGTGCCAGCAGCCAGACACCAATGCCGGTTAAGAGCTACACCTTC.